The 12 T cell receptor beta chains below were found in one sample sequenced in a study of T cell responses to AZD1222 COVID-19 vaccine. Profiled with immunoSEQ multiplex PCR; TCRdb holds only in-frame clones, not every one. The sample records about 160,000 clones, 80% to 90% being singletons. This specimen consisted of peripheral blood, obtained on day 0 of AZD1222 vaccination. These receptors all come from an adult in good health.

The chain employs TRBV3-1 (or the pseudogene TRBV3-2) and TRBJ2-5, with D perhaps matching TRBD2 (5 bases). Germline CDR1 and CDR2: LGHDT and YNNKEL (reference sequence). The CDR3 spans 14 residues. Deletions cut 1 base from V and 5 bases from J, with 11 bases between. CDR3 amino acids: CASSQVLDTETQYF. In DNA form, the CDR3 reads TGTGCCAGCAGCCAAGTACTAGACACGGAGACCCAGTACTTC.

The chain carries TRBV19 and TRBJ1-2, with D tentatively TRBD1 (5 bases). Per germline, CDR1 LNHDA and CDR2 SQIVND (reference sequence). The CDR3 loop spans 16 amino acids. With 2 bases removed from V and 4 bases from J, the gap between germline ends came to 17 bases. DNA of the CDR3: TGTGCCAGTAGTATATCCCATCTCAGGGAGGCCTATGGCTACACCTTC. Translated: CASSISHLREAYGYTF.

The CDR3 DNA is TGTGCCAGCAGCACAGACAGGGCAGAGACCCAGTACTTC. Encoded protein: CASSTDRAETQYF. The genes are TRBV6-5 and TRBJ2-5; 7 nucleotides line up with TRBD1. Germline values: CDR1 MNHEY, CDR2 SVGAGI. The V and J ends lost 6 bases and 4 bases, in that order; junction bases with no gene match: 5. This CDR3 is built from 13 residues.

The V and J genes are TRBV10-2 and TRBJ1-1; possibly TRBD1 for D (6 bases). The CDR3 loop spans 13 amino acids. Germline V gene sequence: CDR1 WSHSY, CDR2 SAAADI. Between the trimmed V and J ends, which lost 8 bases and 5 bases, there was a span of 15 bases. This CDR3 is CASHKTGRTEAFF. Here the CDR3 DNA reads TGCGCCAGCCACAAGACAGGTCGGACTGAAGCTTTCTTT.

This clone was seen only once. CDR3 nucleotides: TGTGCCAGCAGCGGGACGGTGAACACTGAAGCTTTCTTT. Translation gives CASSGTVNTEAFF. The genes are TRBV5-5 and TRBJ1-1; TRBD1 is a possible D gene (5 bases). The CDR3 loop spans 13 amino acids. The germline V and J ends were trimmed by 4 bases and 0 bases, with 7 bases remaining between them. The germline V gene encodes CDR1 SGHKS and CDR2 YYEKEE (reference sequence).

The chain has TRBV30 and TRBJ1-6; D gene ambiguous. Germline V lookup: CDR1 GTSNPN, CDR2 SVGIG (reference sequence). Trimming took off 5 bases at V and 0 bases at J, with 5 bases between the two ends. The CDR3 contains 13 residues. The CDR3 DNA is TGTGCCTGGGTCCTCTCCTATAATTCACCCCTCCACTTT. Translating gives CAWVLSYNSPLHF.

This clone was seen repeatedly, ten times or more. Other DNA sequences in this specimen translate into the identical CDR3. The chain uses TRBV5-4 and TRBJ1-6, with no clear D. V was cut by 1 base and J by 10 bases, with 12 bases left in between. Looked up from germline, CDR1 is SGHNT and CDR2 is YYREEE (reference sequence). The CDR3 length is 14 residues. The DNA for the CDR3 is TGTGCCAGCAGCTTGTTTACTCAGGAGTCACCCCTCCACTTT. Protein product: CASSLFTQESPLHF.

This rearrangement joins TRBV4-1 to TRBJ2-3; D gene uncertain. This CDR3 region has 15 residues. The V gene lost 4 bases and the J gene lost 3 bases, with 14 bases spanning the gap. Looked up from germline, CDR1 is MGHRA and CDR2 is YSYEKL. The chain's CDR3 is CASSPATIPTDTQYF. Written as DNA, the CDR3 is TGCGCCAGCAGCCCCGCTACCATCCCGACAGATACGCAGTATTTT.

The V gene is TRBV7-2, the J gene TRBJ1-2, with D possibly matching TRBD1 (6 bases). CDR1 and CDR2 from the germline V gene are SGHTA and FQGNSA. V was shortened by 5 bases and J by 4 bases, with 20 bases between the two germline ends. The CDR3 is 16 residues long. The CDR3 protein is CASSPSISGQSYGYTF. The CDR3 DNA reads TGTGCCAGCAGCCCTTCTATATCTGGACAGAGCTATGGCTACACCTTC.

The genes are TRBV28 and TRBJ1-1; D gene uncertain. The CDR3 consists of 14 residues. V was pared by 5 bases and J by 0 bases, with 10 bases between. Germline V lookup: CDR1 MDHEN, CDR2 SYDVKM. The DNA for the CDR3 is TGTGCCAGCAGTCCCGCCCCCTTGAACACTGAAGCTTTCTTT. It yields the protein CASSPAPLNTEAFF.

The chain uses TRBV15 and TRBJ2-1; D unresolved. The CDR3 covers 12 residues. The V gene's germline CDR1 is LNHNV and CDR2 YYDKDF (reference sequence). Deletions cut 1 base from V and 8 bases from J, with 6 bases between. DNA for the CDR3: TGTGCCACCAGCAGAGCTGGGCATGAGCAGTTCTTC. This encodes CATSRAGHEQFF.

This sequence joins TRBV18 and TRBJ2-7; 9 bases map to TRBD1. Germline CDR1 KGHSH, CDR2 LQKENI. The CDR3 sequence is 16 residues long. Trimming at V came to 3 bases and at J to 6 bases, leaving 12 bases not matched to a gene. The CDR3 DNA is TGTGCCAGCTCACCCCCCGTTGGACAGGGGTCTCCCGAGCAGTACTTC. Its protein product is CASSPPVGQGSPEQYF.